This TCR beta chain was identified in a study of cytotoxic CD8 clonotypes in ibrutinib-treated CLL. For the study at large: Across the patients, about a dozen were relapsed/refractory, roughly 16 treatment-naive and 17 to 18 IGHV unmutated.

This clone was detected a few times. What it binds is not known. Study-wide results and limits: Relative to age-matched healthy donors, clonality at baseline was higher, and it tracked circulating CD8+ T-cell counts.

V was pared by 2 bases and J by 9 bases, with 9 bases of the junction left unmatched. CDR1 is SGHTA, CDR2 FQGTGA, per germline. The CDR3 has 15 residues. TCRdb keeps only in-frame clones here, not all; method: immunoSEQ multiplex PCR. The table has 300,000 to 400,000 clones, 67% seen once; the top ten hold roughly 6.7%. This receptor was obtained from a human donor with chronic lymphocytic leukemia. The chain recombines TRBV7-3 with TRBJ2-1; 8 bases agree with TRBD2. Specimen: PBMCs, collected after 36 months of ibrutinib treatment. The CDR3 loop is CASSLSSSTSVEQFF. The CDR3 coding sequence is TGTGCCAGCAGCTTATCTTCCTCGACTAGCGTTGAGCAGTTCTTC.